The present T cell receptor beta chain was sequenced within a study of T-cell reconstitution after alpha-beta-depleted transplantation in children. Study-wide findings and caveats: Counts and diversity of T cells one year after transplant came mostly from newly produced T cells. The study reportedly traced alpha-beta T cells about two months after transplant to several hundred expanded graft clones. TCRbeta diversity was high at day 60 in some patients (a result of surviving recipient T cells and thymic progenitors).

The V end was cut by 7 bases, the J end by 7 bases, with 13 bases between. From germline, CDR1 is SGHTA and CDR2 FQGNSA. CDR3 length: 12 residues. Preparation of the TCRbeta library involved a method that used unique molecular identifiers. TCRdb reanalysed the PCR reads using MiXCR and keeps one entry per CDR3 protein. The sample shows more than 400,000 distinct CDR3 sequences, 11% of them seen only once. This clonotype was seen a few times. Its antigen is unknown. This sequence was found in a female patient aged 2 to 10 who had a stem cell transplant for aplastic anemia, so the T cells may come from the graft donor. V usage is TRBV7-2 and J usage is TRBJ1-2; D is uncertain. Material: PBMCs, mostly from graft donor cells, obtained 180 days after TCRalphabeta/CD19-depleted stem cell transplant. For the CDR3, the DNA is TGTGCCAGCACCCAGCCCCCCTCTGGCTACACCTTC. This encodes CASTQPPSGYTF.